This T cell receptor (beta chain) stems from a study of blood T cells in healthy people across ages. Findings of the study overall: Strong correlation linked observed beta diversity and percent naive T cells. Fewer expanded clones and more diversity marked long-lived versus aged donors.

A J-beta primer mix and a sample-barcoded 5' primer were used in a second PCR of about 7 to 11 cycles. One entry per CDR3 protein, called by TCRdb with MiXCR from the 5' RACE reads. This table has about 640,000 distinct CDR3 sequences, roughly 53% appearing once. Aged roughly 6 to 90, donors were systemically healthy Caucasians from Russia. Each of the donors had approximately 10 milliliters of peripheral blood drawn into EDTA-treated Vacutainer tubes. CDR1 MNHEY and CDR2 SVGAGI come from the germline V gene. The CDR3 runs 15 residues. V was cut by 2 bases and J by 4 bases, with 12 bases left in between. This clonotype appeared a few times. What it binds is not known.

The genes are TRBV6-5 and TRBJ2-1; TRBD1 is a possible D gene (5 bases). The sample comprised blood. This TCR was recovered from a man in his sixties in good health. CDR3 sequence reads: CASSYDRDTYNEQFF. CDR3 coding DNA: TGTGCCAGCAGTTACGACAGAGATACATACAATGAGCAGTTCTTC.